Each of the 30 T cell receptor beta chains below was sequenced from the same sample in a study of control samples from healthy donors and cancer patients. TCRdb's copy holds only in-frame clones and misses some; the assay was immunoSEQ multiplex PCR. Of approximately 74,000 clones listed, around 93% were seen once; the top ten hold approximately 3%. Source material: blood. Receptors were obtained from a woman under 40 in good health.

The J gene is TRBJ2-2, the V gene TRBV7-9; perhaps TRBD2 as D (6 bases). Germline CDR1 is SEHNR and CDR2 is FQNEAQ (reference sequence). With 2 bases removed from V and 4 bases from J, the gap between germline ends came to 14 bases. The CDR3 consists of 16 residues. CDR3 bases: TGTGCCAGCAGCTTACTGTCCCTGGAGGGCACCGGGGAGCTGTTTTTT. Translation gives CASSLLSLEGTGELFF.

J is TRBJ2-1 and V is TRBV6-5; D unresolved. This CDR3 comprises 11 residues. The germline V and J ends were trimmed by 6 bases and 7 bases, with 7 bases remaining between them. Looked up from germline, CDR1 is MNHEY and CDR2 is SVGAGI. The CDR3 sequence is CASRAGNEQFF. CDR3 nucleotide sequence: TGTGCCAGCAGGGCCGGGAATGAGCAGTTCTTC.

This clone came up a few times. The chain is built from TRBV3-1 (or the pseudogene TRBV3-2) and TRBJ1-3; D possibly corresponds to TRBD1 (5 bases). CDR1 and CDR2 (germline): LGHDT, YNNKEL (reference sequence). The V gene lost 4 bases and the J gene lost 7 bases, with 8 bases spanning the gap. The CDR3 has 12 residues. CDR3 DNA: TGTGCCAGCAGCCGGACATTCAACACCATATATTTT. Its protein product is CASSRTFNTIYF.

The chain links TRBV9 to TRBJ2-2; no clear D. The CDR3 has 14 amino acids. The germline CDR1 and CDR2 sequences are SGDLS and YYNGEE. V lost 0 bases to trimming and J lost 5 bases, with 8 bases between them. DNA for the CDR3: TGTGCCAGCAGCGTAGTTGAGCCGACCGGGGAGCTGTTTTTT. Protein product: CASSVVEPTGELFF.

This chain links TRBV7-9 with TRBJ2-2; no clear D. The CDR3 length is 12 residues. Trimming stripped 5 bases from V and 0 bases from J, with 1 base between. CDR1 is SEHNR and CDR2 is FQNEAQ in the germline V gene (reference sequence). The CDR3 DNA is TGTGCCAGCAGCCCGAACACCGGGGAGCTGTTTTTT. Translating it yields CASSPNTGELFF.

The chain is built from TRBV5-5 and TRBJ1-5; D unresolved. V lost 1 base, J lost 10 bases, and 12 bases lay in between. The CDR3 runs 13 residues. Germline loops: CDR1 SGHKS, CDR2 YYEKEE (reference sequence). The CDR3 nucleotides read TGTGCCAGCAGCTTGTGGCAGGAGAGTCCCCAGCATTTT. As protein: CASSLWQESPQHF.

The chain uses TRBV4-1 and TRBJ2-1; D ambiguous. CDR1 is MGHRA, CDR2 YSYEKL, per germline. Trimming took 1 base from V and 7 from J, leaving 8 bases between them. This CDR3 is built from 13 residues. The CDR3 sequence is CASSQVLRNEQFF. Here the CDR3 DNA reads TGCGCCAGCAGCCAAGTCCTGAGGAATGAGCAGTTCTTC.

The chain is built from TRBV10-1 and TRBJ1-1; D ambiguous. Germline V gene data show CDR1 as WNHNN and CDR2 as SYGVQD (reference sequence). The ends were cut back, 5 bases at V and 0 bases at J, with 10 bases in the middle. The CDR3 has 14 residues. The CDR3 reads CASSQNPVNTEAFF. CDR3 bases: TGCGCCAGCAGTCAGAATCCAGTGAACACTGAAGCTTTCTTT.

The rearrangement joins TRBV12-5 to TRBJ1-3; perhaps TRBD1 as D (5 bases). The germline V gene has CDR1 LGHNT and CDR2 FRNRAP. The V and J ends lost 2 bases and 10 bases respectively, with 24 bases between them. CDR3 length: 17 amino acids. The CDR3 loop is CASGLTYTGPGFGTIYF. The CDR3 nucleotides are TGTGCTAGTGGTTTGACATACACAGGTCCGGGATTCGGTACCATATATTTT.

Only one count was recorded for this clone. This sequence joins TRBV10-3 and TRBJ1-5; possible D gene TRBD1, 5 bases. V dropped 1 base and J dropped 6 bases, with 7 bases sitting between them. Germline-derived CDR1 and CDR2 are ENHRY and SYGVKD. This CDR3 is built from 13 residues. CDR3 amino acids: CAISELGTQPQHF. The CDR3 DNA reads as TGTGCCATCAGTGAGTTGGGGACTCAGCCCCAGCATTTT.

The gene calls are TRBV2 and TRBJ1-1; D might be TRBD1 (6 bases). The CDR3 is made up of 13 amino acids. The V end lost 8 bases, the J end lost 5 bases, and 15 bases lay between the germline ends. From germline, CDR1 is SNHLY and CDR2 FYNNEI. CDR3 in DNA: TGTGCCAGCTCCAGGGGAGTGTGGACTGAAGCTTTCTTT. Protein: CASSRGVWTEAFF.

The chain combines TRBV10-1 with TRBJ2-2; the D is unclear. The CDR3 contains 12 residues. Trimming took 8 bases from V and 3 from J, leaving 7 bases between them. Germline-derived CDR1 and CDR2 are WNHNN and SYGVQD (reference sequence). The CDR3: CASPRDTGELFF. The CDR3 nucleotides are TGCGCCAGCCCAAGGGACACCGGGGAGCTGTTTTTT.

This rearrangement joins TRBV7-3 to TRBJ2-3; 9 bases agree with TRBD2. The CDR3 runs 15 residues. Per germline, CDR1 SGHTA and CDR2 FQGTGA. Germline trimming cut 2 bases from V and 8 bases from J; bases unmatched to any gene: 8. The CDR3 loop reads CASSLFRGGAGTQYF. In DNA, the CDR3 is TGTGCCAGCAGCTTATTTCGCGGGGGGGCCGGTACGCAGTATTTT.

The chain carries TRBV5-8 and TRBJ1-1, with D possibly matching TRBD1 (5 bases). Germline CDR1 SGHTS, CDR2 YDEGEE. The CDR3 has 14 residues. The ends were cut back, 4 bases at V and 3 bases at J, with 13 bases in the middle. CDR3 coding DNA: TGTGCCAGCAGCCCCATGGGGGTTGACACTGAAGCTTTCTTT. This sequence encodes CASSPMGVDTEAFF. The variable domain in full, completed from reference TRBV5-8 and TRBJ1-1, reads EAGVTQSPTHLIKTRGQQATLRCSPISGHTSVYWYQQALGLGLQFLLWYDEGEERNRGNFPPRFSGRQFPNYSSELNVNALELEDSALYLCASSPMGVDTEAFFGQGTRLTVV.

The chain uses TRBV6-5 and TRBJ1-1, with TRBD1 as a possible D gene (5 bases). V was cut by 0 bases and J by 4 bases, with 15 bases left in between. CDR3 length equals 16 residues. From germline, CDR1 is MNHEY and CDR2 SVGAGI. The CDR3 sequence: CASSYSYYEGRTEAFF. In nucleotides, the CDR3 is TGTGCCAGCAGTTACTCGTACTATGAGGGACGCACTGAAGCTTTCTTT.

The chain has TRBV27 and TRBJ2-1, with D perhaps matching TRBD1 or TRBD2 (5 bases each). Per the germline V gene, CDR1 is MNHEY and CDR2 is SMNVEV (reference sequence). The CDR3 spans 15 residues. The V end lost 8 bases, the J end lost 2 bases, and 16 bases lay between the germline ends. This CDR3 reads CASHQGGSTYNEQFF. The DNA of the CDR3 is TGTGCCAGCCATCAGGGCGGGTCCACCTACAATGAGCAGTTCTTC.

The chain carries TRBV2 and TRBJ1-6; a possible D gene is TRBD1 (6 bases). V lost 7 bases, J lost 10 bases, and 20 bases lay in between. The germline V gene has CDR1 SNHLY and CDR2 FYNNEI. This CDR3 region has 15 residues. CDR3 region: CASTSDSGGESPLHF. In DNA form, the CDR3 reads TGTGCCAGCACCTCGGACAGCGGGGGGGAGTCACCCCTCCACTTT.

J is TRBJ2-2 and V is TRBV4-1; TRBD1 matches 9 bases. CDR1 is MGHRA and CDR2 is YSYEKL in the germline V gene. The V gene end was trimmed by 0 bases and the J gene end by 2 bases; junction bases not matched to a gene: 1. The CDR3 is 16 residues long. The CDR3 loop reads CASSQETGGNTGELFF. The CDR3 DNA reads TGCGCCAGCAGCCAAGAAACAGGGGGCAACACCGGGGAGCTGTTTTTT.

The rearrangement uses TRBV6-5 and TRBJ2-7, with D unresolved. V shed 1 base and J shed 3 bases, with 16 bases lying between them. Germline V lookup: CDR1 MNHEY, CDR2 SVGAGI. The CDR3 runs to 16 residues. CDR3 amino acids: CASSYFLGISGYEQYF. CDR3 DNA sequence: TGTGCCAGCAGTTACTTTCTGGGGATTTCGGGCTACGAGCAGTACTTC.

This chain links TRBV4-1 with TRBJ1-6; maybe TRBD1 (5 bases). V dropped 1 base and J dropped 10 bases, with 14 bases sitting between them. The CDR3 extends over 15 amino acids. Germline V gene lookup returns CDR1 MGHRA and CDR2 YSYEKL. Here the CDR3 reads CASSQVPGLESPLHF. CDR3 in DNA: TGCGCCAGCAGCCAAGTTCCGGGACTTGAATCACCCCTCCACTTT.

V usage is TRBV11-2 and J usage is TRBJ2-5; D not resolved. The CDR3 contains 14 residues. In germline, CDR1 is SGHAT, CDR2 FQNNGV. The germline V and J ends were trimmed by 5 bases and 0 bases, with 10 bases remaining between them. CDR3: CASSAWQDQETQYF. The CDR3 DNA is TGTGCCAGCAGCGCATGGCAGGACCAAGAGACCCAGTACTTC.

This clone occurred once. The chain recombines TRBV3-1 (or the pseudogene TRBV3-2) with TRBJ2-1; D uncertain. CDR1 LGHDT and CDR2 YNNKEL come from the germline V gene (reference sequence). Trimming pared 0 bases from V and 2 bases from J, leaving 8 bases between. This CDR3 is built from 15 residues. DNA of the CDR3: TGTGCCAGCAGCCAAGAGGCAGATACCTACAATGAGCAGTTCTTC. It is translated as CASSQEADTYNEQFF.

V and J are TRBV6-5 and TRBJ1-1; 8 bases map to TRBD1. Per the germline V gene, CDR1 is MNHEY and CDR2 is SVGAGI. This CDR3 is 14 amino acids long. J lost 4 bases, V lost 4 bases, and 5 bases had no gene match. The CDR3 loop reads CASSSRGRSTEAFF. CDR3 coding DNA: TGTGCCAGCAGTTCCAGGGGGCGAAGCACTGAAGCTTTCTTT.

The rearrangement links TRBV10-1 to TRBJ2-1; D is possibly TRBD1 (6 bases). Germline CDR1 is WNHNN and CDR2 is SYGVQD (reference sequence). The CDR3 totals 14 residues. Trimming removed 3 bases at V and 8 bases at J, with 14 bases between. Here the CDR3 reads CASSDRGPGDEQFF. The CDR3 DNA reads TGCGCCAGCAGTGACAGGGGCCCCGGGGATGAGCAGTTCTTC.

The rearrangement links TRBV19 to TRBJ2-1, with TRBD2 identical over 8 bases. This CDR3 is built from 15 residues. Germline V CDR1 and CDR2: LNHDA, SQIVND (reference sequence). V shed 5 bases and J 5 bases; nucleotides not matched to a gene: 8. For the CDR3, the DNA is TGTGCCAGTAGTTGGGTGGCGGGGGGACACAATGAGCAGTTCTTC. It yields the protein CASSWVAGGHNEQFF.

The chain employs TRBV19 and TRBJ1-3; D is perhaps TRBD1 (6 bases). From germline, CDR1 is LNHDA and CDR2 SQIVND (reference sequence). The CDR3 is 11 amino acids. V lost 8 bases and J 5 bases, leaving 7 bases between the germline ends. The CDR3: CASDRRNTIYF. The DNA of the CDR3 is TGTGCCAGTGACAGGAGAAACACCATATATTTT. Variable domain in full (rest from reference TRBV19 and TRBJ1-3): DGGITQSPKYLFRKEGQNVTLSCEQNLNHDAMYWYRQDPGQGLRLIYYSQIVNDFQKGDIAEGYSVSREKKESFPLTVTSAQKNPTAFYLCASDRRNTIYFGEGSWLTVV.

The V gene is TRBV5-5, the J gene TRBJ2-7; a possible D gene is TRBD2 (6 bases). The V gene lost 4 bases and the J gene lost 2 bases, with 13 bases spanning the gap. The CDR3 loop spans 14 amino acids. CDR1 SGHKS and CDR2 YYEKEE come from the germline V gene (reference sequence). The CDR3 sequence is CASSGGITTYEQYV. The CDR3 bases are TGTGCCAGCAGCGGAGGGATTACCACCTACGAGCAGTACGTC.

This clone occurred once. The rearrangement links TRBV5-1 to TRBJ1-3; no clear D. Per the germline V gene, CDR1 is SGHRS and CDR2 is YFSETQ. The CDR3 is 14 residues long. Trimming removed 4 bases from V and 0 bases from J, with 8 bases in between. CDR3 protein: CASSPEVSGNTIYF. In DNA, the CDR3 is TGCGCCAGCAGCCCGGAGGTCTCTGGAAACACCATATATTTT.

CDR3 nucleotides: TGTGCCATCAGTGATTTAGGGTTGAGCACAGATACGCAGTATTTT. This encodes CAISDLGLSTDTQYF. The V gene is TRBV10-3, the J gene TRBJ2-3; D is undetermined. V was cut by 3 bases and J by 0 bases, with 10 bases left in between. The CDR3 extends over 15 amino acids. In germline, CDR1 is ENHRY, CDR2 SYGVKD.

This chain joins TRBV13 and TRBJ2-1, with TRBD1 identical over 7 bases. With 3 bases clipped from V and 0 bases from J, the junction kept 2 bases outside the gene matches. The CDR3 is 15 residues long. Germline V CDR1 and CDR2: PRHDT, FYEKMQ (reference sequence). CDR3 protein: CASSFDRDSYNEQFF. The CDR3 DNA reads TGTGCCAGCAGCTTTGACAGGGACTCCTACAATGAGCAGTTCTTC.